This is a list of T cell receptor beta chains from one sample in a study of blood T cell repertoires in COVID-19. The data were produced by immunoSEQ multiplex PCR, yet TCRdb's version contains in-frame clones alone and is incomplete. The repertoire holds roughly 500,000 clones, with more than 75% as singletons. The sequenced sample was PBMCs or T cells enriched from blood (not recorded which). The receptors come from a woman aged 40 to 55 who had recovered from COVID-19. The CDR3 runs from the conserved cysteine through the conserved F or W.

CDR3 protein: CASSYQRYGWGEAYF
V gene: TRBV6-5
J gene: TRBJ2-7

CDR3 protein: CASSLKASVSSYEQYF
V gene: TRBV5-1
J gene: TRBJ2-7

CDR3 protein: CASSKASGFYEQYF
V gene: TRBV21-1
J gene: TRBJ2-7

CDR3 protein: CASSQEGQDVFLNTEAFF
V gene: TRBV4-3
J gene: TRBJ1-1

CDR3 protein: CAITKGQGAGNTEAFF
V gene: TRBV10-3
J gene: TRBJ1-1

CDR3 protein: CASSESHTGELFF
V gene: TRBV2
J gene: TRBJ2-2

CDR3 protein: CASSTRVTEAFF
V gene: TRBV19
J gene: TRBJ1-1

CDR3 protein: CASSLNKNYGYTF
V gene: TRBV7-6
J gene: TRBJ1-2

CDR3 protein: CSAIPGTGNYNEQFF
V gene: TRBV29-1
J gene: TRBJ2-1

CDR3 protein: CATSRDPWSLRGQPQHF
V gene: TRBV15
J gene: TRBJ1-5

CDR3 protein: CASSQDHRGGGNTIYF
V gene: TRBV3-1/TRBV3-2
J gene: TRBJ1-3

CDR3 protein: CASSEVAEVPQHF
V gene: TRBV6-1
J gene: TRBJ1-5

CDR3 protein: CASSQTRLGGGEQYF
V gene: TRBV3-1/TRBV3-2
J gene: TRBJ2-7

CDR3 protein: CASSMVQAGRPYEQYF
V gene: TRBV19
J gene: TRBJ2-7

CDR3 protein: CASSYRREGGEQFF
V gene: TRBV6-2/TRBV6-3
J gene: TRBJ2-1

CDR3 protein: CASSLAGRGQETQYF
V gene: TRBV5-1
J gene: TRBJ2-5

CDR3 protein: CASSSYPRGARVTEAFF
V gene: TRBV11-2
J gene: TRBJ1-1

CDR3 protein: CAWSVAGALQEAFF
V gene: TRBV30
J gene: TRBJ1-1

CDR3 protein: CASSLQGTDTQYF
V gene: TRBV5-4
J gene: TRBJ2-3

CDR3 protein: CASSPLAGGYNEQFF
V gene: TRBV18
J gene: TRBJ2-1

CDR3 protein: CASSLDLAGYEQYF
V gene: TRBV7-2
J gene: TRBJ2-7

CDR3 protein: CASSHLTGQNQPQHF
V gene: TRBV4-2
J gene: TRBJ1-5

CDR3 protein: CAWSTGVYGYTF
V gene: TRBV30
J gene: TRBJ1-2

CDR3 protein: CASSWTGNDEQYF
V gene: TRBV12-3/TRBV12-4
J gene: TRBJ2-7

CDR3 protein: CASTRDRANEQYF
V gene: TRBV7-2
J gene: TRBJ2-7

CDR3 protein: CASSGQAGAYNEQFF
V gene: TRBV6-2/TRBV6-3
J gene: TRBJ2-1

CDR3 protein: CASSRAGTGDTDTQYF
V gene: TRBV5-1
J gene: TRBJ2-3

CDR3 protein: CASSFDSFPGNTIYF
V gene: TRBV27
J gene: TRBJ1-3

CDR3 protein: CASSLGAGTGYTGELFF
V gene: TRBV5-6
J gene: TRBJ2-2

CDR3 protein: CASSLSGRASTDTQYF
V gene: TRBV7-2
J gene: TRBJ2-3

CDR3 protein: CASSPTGVPYNEQFF
V gene: TRBV19
J gene: TRBJ2-1

CDR3 protein: CASSQGLAGTANTGELFF
V gene: TRBV19
J gene: TRBJ2-2